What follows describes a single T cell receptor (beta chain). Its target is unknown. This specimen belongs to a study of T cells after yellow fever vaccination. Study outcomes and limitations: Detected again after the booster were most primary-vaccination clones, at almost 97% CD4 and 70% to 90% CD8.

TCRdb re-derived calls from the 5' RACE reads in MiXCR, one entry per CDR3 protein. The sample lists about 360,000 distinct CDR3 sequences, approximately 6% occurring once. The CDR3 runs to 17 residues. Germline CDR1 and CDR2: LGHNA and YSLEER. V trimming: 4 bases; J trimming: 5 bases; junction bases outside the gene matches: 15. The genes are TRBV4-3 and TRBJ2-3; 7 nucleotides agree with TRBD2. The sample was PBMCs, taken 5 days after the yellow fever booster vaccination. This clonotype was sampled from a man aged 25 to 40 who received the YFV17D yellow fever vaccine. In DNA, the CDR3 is TGCGCCAGCAGCCGGACCCCGGGAGGCGGAGCGAAAGATACGCAGTATTTT. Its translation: CASSRTPGGGAKDTQYF.